The 32 T cell receptor beta chains below were found in one sample sequenced in a study of CD8+ T cells in alopecia areata. In each case, RNA was isolated and then reverse transcribed into cDNA as the sequencing template. The table came from immunoSEQ multiplex PCR; TCRdb's copy has only in-frame clones and leaves some out. The data contain 150,000 to 200,000 clones, more than 55% of them singletons. Treatment here: oral pan-JAK inhibitor, 5-10 mg twice daily. Sequencing was performed on CD4+ T cells sorted from blood, taken at week 49, from a patient treated with tofacitinib. These receptors came from a human donor with alopecia areata.

This clone was counted only a few times. The chain is built from TRBV6-5 and TRBJ2-2, with 8 bases identical to TRBD1. CDR3 length equals 13 residues. V shed 4 bases and J 7 bases; nucleotides not matched to a gene: 2. From germline, CDR1 is MNHEY and CDR2 SVGAGI. The CDR3 sequence is CASSSQGVGELFF. The CDR3 DNA is TGTGCCAGCAGTTCACAGGGGGTCGGGGAGCTGTTTTTT.

The chain links TRBV29-1 to TRBJ1-1; D is possibly TRBD1 (5 bases). V was cut by 6 bases and J by 3 bases, with 17 bases left in between. Germline V CDR1 and CDR2: SQVTM, ANQGSEA. The CDR3 is 14 residues long. This chain's CDR3 is CSVRGRVRDTEAFF. DNA of the CDR3: TGCAGCGTCCGTGGGCGGGTCAGGGACACTGAAGCTTTCTTT.

This clone was counted between two and nine times. V usage is TRBV29-1 and J usage is TRBJ2-5; the D is unclear. The V end was cut by 3 bases, the J end by 4 bases, with 9 bases between. The CDR3 spans 12 residues. Germline loops: CDR1 SQVTM, CDR2 ANQGSEA. The CDR3: CSVDDGGETQYF. The CDR3 bases are TGCAGCGTTGATGACGGTGGAGAGACCCAGTACTTC.

This chain joins TRBV27 and TRBJ1-5, with 9 positions matching TRBD1. This CDR3 comprises 14 residues. V shed 5 bases, J shed 8 bases, and the junction held 7 bases outside the gene matches. Germline V CDR1 and CDR2: MNHEY, SMNVEV (reference sequence). The CDR3 DNA is TGTGCCAGCAGTGCATCGACAGGGGGGGAGCCCCAGCATTTT. This encodes CASSASTGGEPQHF.

This clone was recorded only once. CDR3 nucleotides: TGCGCCAGCAGCTTGGGGGGCGAAGAGACCCAGTACTTC. This encodes CASSLGGEETQYF. This chain links TRBV5-1 with TRBJ2-5, with D tentatively TRBD1 (5 bases). Trimming stripped 0 bases from V and 3 bases from J, with 6 bases between. Germline CDR1 SGHRS, CDR2 YFSETQ. This CDR3 is 13 amino acids long.

The chain joins TRBV29-1 to TRBJ1-1; D remains unclear. V lost 4 bases and J lost 5, with 11 bases in between. The germline CDR1 and CDR2 sequences are SQVTM and ANQGSEA. The CDR3 has 12 residues. Here the CDR3 reads CSVGVSGTEAFF. As DNA, the CDR3 is TGCAGCGTTGGGGTAAGTGGGACTGAAGCTTTCTTT.

This sequence joins TRBV15 and TRBJ2-3; no clear D gene. Germline V gene lookup returns CDR1 LNHNV and CDR2 YYDKDF (reference sequence). V was cut by 1 base and J by 3 bases, with 5 bases left in between. CDR3 length: 13 residues. The CDR3 DNA is TGTGCCACCAGCAGAGCAGGAACAGATACGCAGTATTTT. Translation: CATSRAGTDTQYF.

The chain carries TRBV2 and TRBJ2-1; D unresolved. The germline V gene has CDR1 SNHLY and CDR2 FYNNEI. The CDR3 contains 13 residues. Between the trimmed V and J ends, which lost 6 bases and 7 bases, there was a span of 13 bases. CDR3 in amino acids: CASRSTMGNEQFF. DNA of the CDR3: TGTGCCAGCAGATCAACTATGGGGAATGAGCAGTTCTTC.

This chain connects TRBV15 to TRBJ2-7, with D possibly matching TRBD2 (6 bases). Germline CDR1 is LNHNV and CDR2 is YYDKDF (reference sequence). The CDR3 is 15 amino acids. Trimming left V 0 bases short and J 7 bases short, with 16 bases between. The CDR3 DNA follows: TGTGCCACCAGCAGAGATCGAACCTCGGCGGGAGAGCAGTACTTC. It translates to CATSRDRTSAGEQYF.

The chain carries TRBV9 and TRBJ1-2; 10 bases agree with TRBD1. The V and J ends lost 2 bases and 7 bases, in that order; junction bases with no gene match: 8. CDR1 and CDR2 from the germline V gene are SGDLS and YYNGEE. This CDR3 has 15 residues. The CDR3 reads CASSVSGQGIGGYTF. In DNA form, the CDR3 reads TGTGCCAGCAGCGTCTCGGGACAGGGGATAGGTGGCTACACCTTC. The full variable domain, its missing parts supplied by reference TRBV9 and TRBJ1-2, is DSGVTQTPKHLITATGQRVTLRCSPRSGDLSVYWYQQSLDQGLQFLIQYYNGEERAKGNILERFSAQQFPDLHSELNLSSLELGDSALYFCASSVSGQGIGGYTFGSGTRLTVV.

J is TRBJ2-5 and V is TRBV29-1, with D perhaps TRBD1 (6 bases). The germline gives CDR1 SQVTM, CDR2 ANQGSEA. The CDR3 totals 14 residues. V was pared by 4 bases and J by 2 bases, with 14 bases between. The CDR3 DNA reads TGCAGCGTTGCCAACGGACAGAAACAAGAGACCCAGTACTTC. Protein product: CSVANGQKQETQYF.

The V gene is TRBV7-2, the J gene TRBJ1-1; a possible D gene is TRBD1 (5 bases). In germline, CDR1 is SGHTA, CDR2 FQGNSA. The CDR3 runs to 14 residues. The V end was cut by 1 base, the J end by 7 bases, with 13 bases between. This CDR3 is CASSLGRPGVEAFF. The CDR3 DNA sequence: TGTGCCAGCAGCTTAGGGCGGCCGGGGGTTGAAGCTTTCTTT.

J is TRBJ1-1 and V is TRBV29-1; the D is unclear. The CDR3 sequence is 11 residues long. Germline lookup yields CDR1 SQVTM and CDR2 ANQGSEA. Trimming cost V 6 bases and J 7 bases, with 12 bases left between them. CDR3 DNA sequence: TGCAGCGTCCTCTCTGAAGGTGAAGCTTTCTTT. Amino acids: CSVLSEGEAFF. Complete variable domain (other parts from reference TRBV29-1 and TRBJ1-1): SAVISQKPSRDICQRGTSLTIQCQVDSQVTMMFWYRQQPGQSLTLIATANQGSEATYESGFVIDKFPISRPNLTFSTLTVSNMSPEDSSIYLCSVLSEGEAFFGQGTRLTVV.

The chain uses TRBV4-3 and TRBJ2-1, with 7 bases matching TRBD1. This CDR3 is 15 amino acids long. The germline CDR1 and CDR2 sequences are LGHNA and YSLEER. Trimming at V came to 4 bases and at J to 1 base, leaving 4 bases not matched to a gene. In nucleotides, the CDR3 is TGCGCCAGCAGCCTTGGGACAGCGTCCTACAATGAGCAGTTCTTC. This sequence encodes CASSLGTASYNEQFF.

The rearrangement uses TRBV5-1 and TRBJ2-1; D gene ambiguous. With 3 bases removed from V and 14 bases from J, the gap between germline ends came to 24 bases. Germline CDR1 reads SGHRS; CDR2 reads YFSETQ. The CDR3 is 15 residues long. The CDR3 sequence is CASSSDPPNTWSKFF. DNA of the CDR3: TGCGCCAGCAGCTCTGACCCTCCCAATACCTGGAGCAAGTTCTTC.

This clone was recorded only once. The V call is TRBV5-1, the J call TRBJ2-3; no reliable D call. With 0 bases removed from V and 3 bases from J, the gap between germline ends came to 8 bases. This CDR3 contains 14 residues. In germline, CDR1 is SGHRS, CDR2 YFSETQ. This chain's CDR3 is CASSLDEITDTQYF. CDR3 DNA sequence: TGCGCCAGCAGCTTGGACGAGATTACAGATACGCAGTATTTT. Full variable domain (remainder filled in from reference TRBV5-1 and TRBJ2-3): KAGVTQTPRYLIKTRGQQVTLSCSPISGHRSVSWYQQTPGQGLQFLFEYFSETQRNKGNFPGRFSGRQFSNSRSEMNVSTLELGDSALYLCASSLDEITDTQYFGPGTRLTVL.

The rearrangement joins TRBV30 to TRBJ2-7, with D perhaps being TRBD1 or TRBD2 (5 bases each). The CDR3 has 14 amino acids. The V gene's germline CDR1 is GTSNPN and CDR2 SVGIG (reference sequence). V lost 0 bases, J lost 3 bases, and 12 bases lay in between. In nucleotides, the CDR3 is TGTGCCTGGAGTGTGGGGGTATCCCTCTACGAGCAGTACTTC. Translating gives CAWSVGVSLYEQYF.

This clone was counted only a few times. The chain joins TRBV9 to TRBJ1-2, with 8 bases lining up with TRBD1. There are 12 residues in the CDR3. Germline trimming cut 1 base from V and 13 bases from J; bases unmatched to any gene: 6. Germline V gives CDR1 SGDLS, CDR2 YYNGEE. The chain's CDR3 is CASSVQDRVPTF. Written as DNA, the CDR3 is TGTGCCAGCAGCGTACAGGACAGGGTTCCCACCTTC.

This clone was counted only a few times. The chain couples TRBV4-3 to TRBJ2-2; D unclear. The CDR3 is 13 residues long. CDR1 and CDR2 (germline): LGHNA, YSLEER. V was cut by 0 bases and J by 9 bases, with 8 bases left in between. The chain's CDR3 is CASSQDRPRELFF. The CDR3 coding sequence is TGCGCCAGCAGCCAAGATCGTCCCCGGGAGCTGTTTTTT.

CDR3 amino acids: CSVDAQVMNTEAFF. The CDR3 DNA is TGCAGCGTTGATGCTCAGGTAATGAACACTGAAGCTTTCTTT. V usage is TRBV29-1 and J usage is TRBJ1-1; D remains unclear. Germline loops: CDR1 SQVTM, CDR2 ANQGSEA. The CDR3 contains 14 residues. The germline V and J ends were trimmed by 3 bases and 0 bases, with 11 bases remaining between them.

The chain combines TRBV29-1 with TRBJ2-1; 8 nucleotides match TRBD1. The V segment lost 7 bases and the J segment 1 base; nucleotides outside the gene matches: 9. CDR3 length: 15 residues. From germline, CDR1 is SQVTM and CDR2 ANQGSEA. In DNA, the CDR3 is TGCAGCGGCTCCAAAACAGGGGGATCCTACAATGAGCAGTTCTTC. This translates into CSGSKTGGSYNEQFF.

The chain uses TRBV29-1 and TRBJ1-3; the D gene is possibly TRBD1 (6 bases). The CDR3 runs 13 residues. Trimming shortened V by 6 bases and J by 4 bases, and 13 bases separated the two germline ends. Germline V CDR1 and CDR2: SQVTM, ANQGSEA. For the CDR3, the DNA is TGCAGCGTACAGGGTTTTTCAGGAAACACCATATATTTT. It yields the protein CSVQGFSGNTIYF. Drawing the rest from reference TRBV29-1 and TRBJ1-3, the complete variable domain is SAVISQKPSRDICQRGTSLTIQCQVDSQVTMMFWYRQQPGQSLTLIATANQGSEATYESGFVIDKFPISRPNLTFSTLTVSNMSPEDSSIYLCSVQGFSGNTIYFGEGSWLTVV.

The chain joins TRBV7-2 to TRBJ2-2, with a weak D call TRBD2 (6 bases). Germline loops: CDR1 SGHTA, CDR2 FQGNSA. CDR3 length: 17 residues. Trimming left V 5 bases short and J 5 bases short, with 21 bases between. The CDR3 reads CASSPEALRAGTGELFF. The CDR3 DNA follows: TGTGCCAGCAGCCCCGAGGCGTTGCGGGCGGGGACCGGGGAGCTGTTTTTT. Full variable domain (missing parts from reference TRBV7-2 and TRBJ2-2): GAGVSQSPSNKVTEKGKDVELRCDPISGHTALYWYRQSLGQGLEFLIYFQGNSAPDKSGLPSDRFSAERTGGSVSTLTIQRTQQEDSAVYLCASSPEALRAGTGELFFGEGSRLTVL.

This clone has a single count. The chain combines TRBV25-1 with TRBJ1-6, with no clear D. Germline CDR1 is MGHDK and CDR2 is SYGVNS. The V end lost 2 bases, the J end lost 6 bases, and 11 bases lay between the germline ends. The CDR3 has 15 residues. The DNA for the CDR3 is TGTGCCAGCAGTGAACTTCGCGGATCTAATTCACCCCTCCACTTT. This gives the protein CASSELRGSNSPLHF. Full variable domain (remainder filled in from reference TRBV25-1 and TRBJ1-6): EADIYQTPRYLVIGTGKKITLECSQTMGHDKMYWYQQDPGMELHLIHYSYGVNSTEKGDLSSESTVSRIRTEHFPLTLESARPSHTSQYLCASSELRGSNSPLHFGNGTRLTVT.

This rearrangement joins TRBV19 to TRBJ1-5; 10 nucleotides match TRBD1. CDR1 and CDR2 (germline): LNHDA, SQIVND (reference sequence). This CDR3 contains 14 residues. The J segment lost 6 bases and the V segment lost 8 bases, leaving 7 bases of the junction unmatched. CDR3 in amino acids: CASCRDRGCQPQHF. In DNA, the CDR3 is TGTGCCAGTTGCCGGGACAGGGGTTGTCAGCCCCAGCATTTT.

The sample holds a few counts of this clone. V and J are TRBV11-3 and TRBJ2-3; possibly TRBD1 or TRBD2 for D (5 bases each). The CDR3 contains 16 residues. V dropped 3 bases and J dropped 1 base, with 14 bases sitting between them. Germline V gene sequence: CDR1 SGHNT, CDR2 YENEEA. The CDR3 nucleotides are TGTGCCAGCAGCTTGTTTAGGGACCGCCGCACAGATACGCAGTATTTT. This codes for CASSLFRDRRTDTQYF.

This clone was found a few times. This chain connects TRBV10-3 to TRBJ2-1, with D uncertain. Germline V lookup: CDR1 ENHRY, CDR2 SYGVKD. The CDR3 totals 12 residues. V gave up 6 bases and J gave up 9 bases, with 12 bases separating them. The CDR3 is CAISQGVVEQFF. The DNA of the CDR3 is TGTGCCATCAGCCAAGGTGTGGTTGAGCAGTTCTTC.

The gene calls are TRBV29-1 and TRBJ1-1; TRBD1 matches 8 bases. CDR1 SQVTM and CDR2 ANQGSEA come from the germline V gene. The CDR3 runs to 13 residues. Losses at the gene ends were 4 bases for V and 10 bases for J; bases not matched to a gene: 11. CDR3 in amino acids: CSVADRARLGAFF. The CDR3 nucleotides are TGCAGCGTTGCGGACAGGGCCCGACTGGGAGCTTTCTTT.

The chain couples TRBV27 to TRBJ2-7, with 11 nucleotides matching TRBD2. Trimming took 9 bases from V and 2 from J; bases not matched to a gene: 6. The CDR3 length is 14 residues. CDR1 and CDR2 from the germline V gene are MNHEY and SMNVEV (reference sequence). The CDR3 here is CASHRLAGPYEQYF. The CDR3 DNA sequence: TGTGCCAGTCACCGACTAGCGGGACCCTACGAGCAGTACTTC.

The rearrangement links TRBV13 to TRBJ2-3; unclear D gene. Germline assignment: CDR1 PRHDT and CDR2 FYEKMQ (reference sequence). The CDR3 runs 12 residues. With 2 bases removed from V and 4 bases from J, the gap between germline ends came to 4 bases. CDR3 in amino acids: CASSLPPDTQYF. The DNA for the CDR3 is TGTGCCAGCAGCTTACCTCCAGATACGCAGTATTTT.

This rearrangement joins TRBV5-1 to TRBJ1-1; D gene uncertain. Germline V gene lookup returns CDR1 SGHRS and CDR2 YFSETQ. There are 13 residues in the CDR3. The V and J ends lost 5 bases and 0 bases respectively, with 8 bases between them. The CDR3 sequence: CASRLSLNTEAFF. The CDR3 DNA sequence: TGCGCCAGCAGACTGTCCCTGAACACTGAAGCTTTCTTT. Variable domain in full (rest from reference TRBV5-1 and TRBJ1-1): KAGVTQTPRYLIKTRGQQVTLSCSPISGHRSVSWYQQTPGQGLQFLFEYFSETQRNKGNFPGRFSGRQFSNSRSEMNVSTLELGDSALYLCASRLSLNTEAFFGQGTRLTVV.

The rearrangement uses TRBV4-1 and TRBJ2-7, with 13 bases aligning to TRBD2. CDR1 MGHRA and CDR2 YSYEKL come from the germline V gene. The V segment lost 0 bases and the J segment 3 bases; nucleotides outside the gene matches: 5. This CDR3 has 17 residues. DNA of the CDR3: TGCGCCAGCAGCCAAGACCTGGGACTAGCGGGGATCTACGAGCAGTACTTC. It is translated as CASSQDLGLAGIYEQYF.